Listed here are 23 T cell receptor beta chains from one sample, sequenced in a study of T cell responses to AZD1222 COVID-19 vaccine. Sequencing was performed with immunoSEQ multiplex PCR; in TCRdb, only in-frame clones are kept and a portion is missing. The table records around 180,000 clones, roughly 92% of them present only once. The sample consisted of peripheral blood, taken 28 days after the second AZD1222 dose. The receptors were sampled from an adult who received the AZD1222 COVID-19 vaccine.

This clone has only a few counts. The same CDR3 arises from other DNA sequences in this sample as well. The chain employs TRBV6-5 and TRBJ2-6; D not resolved. The CDR3 loop spans 14 amino acids. Germline CDR1 reads MNHEY; CDR2 reads SVGAGI. V was pared by 3 bases and J by 0 bases, with 3 bases between. The CDR3 reads CASSYFSGANVLTF. The CDR3 DNA reads as TGTGCCAGCAGTTATTTCTCTGGGGCCAACGTCCTGACTTTC.

The chain couples TRBV7-2 to TRBJ1-6; possible D gene TRBD1, 6 bases. Germline V gene lookup returns CDR1 SGHTA and CDR2 FQGNSA. Trimming removed 2 bases at V and 5 bases at J, with 13 bases between. CDR3 size: 16 residues. As DNA, the CDR3 is TGTGCCAGCAGCTTACTCCGGGCAGGGGATAATTCACCCCTCCACTTT. Residues: CASSLLRAGDNSPLHF. The full variable domain, rest sourced from reference TRBV7-2 and TRBJ1-6, is GAGVSQSPSNKVTEKGKDVELRCDPISGHTALYWYRQSLGQGLEFLIYFQGNSAPDKSGLPSDRFSAERTGGSVSTLTIQRTQQEDSAVYLCASSLLRAGDNSPLHFGNGTRLTVT.

The chain links TRBV11-3 to TRBJ1-2; D not certain. Germline CDR1 and CDR2: SGHNT and YENEEA. The CDR3 covers 12 residues. V lost 5 bases and J 8 bases, leaving 12 bases between the germline ends. CDR3 bases: TGTGCCAGCAGCCTTGCCTGGGGAGGCTACACCTTC. This encodes CASSLAWGGYTF.

This clone has only one observation. The chain has TRBV6-4 and TRBJ1-5, with 11 positions matching TRBD1. CDR1 MRHNA and CDR2 SNTAGT come from the germline V gene. The CDR3 is made up of 15 amino acids. The junction had 6 bases not matched to a gene; V was cut back by 5 bases and J by 6 bases. The CDR3 spells CASSSGQGAGQPQHF. CDR3 DNA sequence: TGTGCCAGCAGTTCTGGACAGGGGGCAGGTCAGCCCCAGCATTTT.

The chain has TRBV19 and TRBJ1-2, with D perhaps matching TRBD1 (5 bases). Trimming pared 7 bases from V and 4 bases from J, leaving 10 bases between. Germline CDR1 LNHDA, CDR2 SQIVND (reference sequence). This CDR3 region has 12 residues. Written as DNA, the CDR3 is TGTGCCAGTAATGCAGGGCTCTATGGCTACACCTTC. This translates into CASNAGLYGYTF.

The chain is built from TRBV21-1 and TRBJ1-1. TRBV21-1 is listed as a pseudogene. The CDR3 consists of 13 residues. CDR3 protein: CASSKAGGWVAFF. The DNA of the CDR3 is TGTGCCAGCAGCAAAGCCGGAGGGTGGGTAGCTTTCTTT.

This clone showed up just a few times. This rearrangement joins TRBV19 to TRBJ1-1; no reliable D call. V lost 1 base and J 0 bases, leaving 6 bases between the germline ends. Germline V gene data show CDR1 as LNHDA and CDR2 as SQIVND (reference sequence). The length of the CDR3 is 14 residues. In nucleotides, the CDR3 is TGTGCCAGTAGTATAGGTCCCATGAACACTGAAGCTTTCTTT. Translating it yields CASSIGPMNTEAFF.

The rearrangement joins TRBV19 to TRBJ2-3; D perhaps matches TRBD2 (6 bases). The ends were cut back, 0 bases at V and 3 bases at J, with 10 bases in the middle. The CDR3 contains 15 residues. Germline values: CDR1 LNHDA, CDR2 SQIVND (reference sequence). Here the CDR3 reads CASSIDRGRTDTQYF. CDR3 sequence (DNA): TGTGCCAGTAGTATAGATCGGGGGAGAACAGATACGCAGTATTTT.

V and J are TRBV10-3 and TRBJ1-1, with D unresolved. Trimming took 6 bases from V and 11 from J, leaving 13 bases between them. The CDR3 is 11 amino acids. Germline V lookup: CDR1 ENHRY, CDR2 SYGVKD. CDR3 sequence: CAIRDMKGAFF. The CDR3 nucleotides are TGTGCCATCAGGGATATGAAGGGTGCTTTCTTT.

This chain connects TRBV30 to TRBJ2-5; weak D call: TRBD1 (6 bases). The CDR3 spans 18 residues. Germline loops: CDR1 GTSNPN, CDR2 SVGIG (reference sequence). Trimming pared 1 base from V and 5 bases from J, leaving 26 bases between. CDR3 sequence: CAWSGGSGGQGHLETQYF. The CDR3 nucleotides are TGTGCCTGGAGTGGGGGGTCTGGGGGTCAGGGGCATTTGGAGACCCAGTACTTC.

The table lists this clone with a count of one. The chain links TRBV28 to TRBJ1-5, with TRBD1 identical over 9 bases. This CDR3 contains 14 residues. Germline assignment: CDR1 MDHEN and CDR2 SYDVKM. V was clipped by 7 bases and J by 4 bases; unmatched bases: 5. The DNA for the CDR3 is TGTGCCAGCACCCGACAGGGGGGTAATCAGCCCCAGCATTTT. Residues: CASTRQGGNQPQHF.

This chain links TRBV6-5 with TRBJ1-1; D unresolved. CDR1 and CDR2 from the germline V gene are MNHEY and SVGAGI. The CDR3 spans 15 residues. V lost 6 bases and J lost 4, with 18 bases in between. Here the CDR3 reads CASRPRRTKGTEAFF. CDR3 nucleotide sequence: TGTGCCAGCAGACCAAGACGGACTAAGGGCACTGAAGCTTTCTTT.

The V and J genes are TRBV12-3 or TRBV12-4 and TRBJ1-2; D remains unclear. CDR3 length equals 13 residues. Deletions cut 3 bases from V and 4 bases from J, with 9 bases between. The DNA of the CDR3 is TGTGCCAGCAGTTTTTCGGCAGGCTATGGCTACACCTTC. This sequence encodes CASSFSAGYGYTF.

The chain is built from TRBV7-9 and TRBJ1-2, with 9 bases aligning to TRBD1. The CDR3 runs 17 residues. The germline gives CDR1 SEHNR, CDR2 FQNEAQ (reference sequence). The ends lost 4 bases at V and 5 bases at J; junction bases unmatched: 14. The CDR3 is CASSSSGSGTGQYGYTF. CDR3 DNA sequence: TGTGCCAGCAGCTCATCCGGCTCCGGGACAGGGCAATATGGCTACACCTTC. The variable domain in full, with the rest retrieved from reference TRBV7-9 and TRBJ1-2, is DTGVSQNPRHKITKRGQNVTFRCDPISEHNRLYWYRQTLGQGPEFLTYFQNEAQLEKSRLLSDRFSAERPKGSFSTLEIQRTEQGDSAMYLCASSSSGSGTGQYGYTFGSGTRLTVV.

The CDR3 DNA reads TGTGCCAGCAGTAGCCTTGGGGTCGACACTGAAGCTTTCTTT. Translation: CASSSLGVDTEAFF. The chain uses TRBV6-2 or TRBV6-3 and TRBJ1-1, with D unclear. This CDR3 contains 14 residues. V shed 5 bases and J shed 3 bases, with 13 bases lying between them. Germline V gene sequence: CDR1 MNHEY, CDR2 SVGEGT.

The V gene is TRBV5-1, the J gene TRBJ1-4; D gene uncertain. CDR3 length: 14 amino acids. Trimming cost V 6 bases and J 6 bases, with 15 bases left between them. In germline, CDR1 is SGHRS, CDR2 YFSETQ. CDR3 in amino acids: CASKFRGQDEKLFF. CDR3 DNA: TGCGCCAGCAAATTTCGTGGGCAGGATGAAAAACTGTTTTTT.

The V call is TRBV6-2 or TRBV6-3, the J call TRBJ2-3; D might be TRBD2 (6 bases). Germline V gene sequence: CDR1 MNHEY, CDR2 SVGEGT. The V end lost 6 bases, the J end lost 6 bases, and 19 bases lay between the germline ends. The CDR3 has 15 amino acids. The DNA for the CDR3 is TGTGCCAGCAGCCAGGACTATGAGGGTGTGGATACGCAGTATTTT. It encodes CASSQDYEGVDTQYF.

The chain links TRBV24-1 to TRBJ2-3; no clear D gene. The germline V gene has CDR1 KGHDR and CDR2 SFDVKD. Trimming shortened V by 7 bases and J by 0 bases, and 1 base separated the two germline ends. This CDR3 comprises 11 residues. The CDR3: CATRSTDTQYF. The CDR3 region has the DNA TGTGCCACCAGAAGCACAGATACGCAGTATTTT.

The genes are TRBV28 and TRBJ1-2; 9 nucleotides line up with TRBD1. The V and J ends lost 2 bases and 5 bases, in that order; junction bases with no gene match: 3. The CDR3 spans 14 residues. Germline CDR1 is MDHEN and CDR2 is SYDVKM. The CDR3: CASSLGQGQYGYTF. CDR3 in DNA: TGTGCCAGCAGTTTAGGACAGGGGCAATATGGCTACACCTTC.

V gene TRBV25-1 combines with J gene TRBJ2-7, with D perhaps TRBD1 (5 bases). In germline, CDR1 is MGHDK, CDR2 SYGVNS. CDR3 size: 15 residues. V was pared by 6 bases and J by 6 bases, with 21 bases between. This chain's CDR3 is CASSVTGAPQGEQYF. The DNA of the CDR3 is TGTGCCAGCAGCGTAACAGGCGCCCCCCAGGGCGAGCAGTACTTC.

This rearrangement joins TRBV18 to TRBJ1-1; no clear D gene. This CDR3 comprises 15 residues. V gave up 6 bases and J gave up 4 bases, with 18 bases separating them. The germline gives CDR1 KGHSH, CDR2 LQKENI. In DNA, the CDR3 is TGTGCCAGCTCCCGTTGGGGAGAGCAAGGCACTGAAGCTTTCTTT. Its translation is CASSRWGEQGTEAFF. Using reference TRBV18 and TRBJ1-1 for the parts outside the CDR3, the full variable domain is NAGVMQNPRHLVRRRGQEARLRCSPMKGHSHVYWYRQLPEEGLKFMVYLQKENIIDESGMPKERFSAEFPKEGPSILRIQQVVRGDSAAYFCASSRWGEQGTEAFFGQGTRLTVV.

The chain joins TRBV2 to TRBJ2-7, with a weak D call TRBD1 (5 bases). This CDR3 contains 17 residues. Germline V gene data show CDR1 as SNHLY and CDR2 as FYNNEI. The V and J ends lost 1 base and 3 bases respectively, with 19 bases between them. The CDR3 region is CASSEGTLIGIYYEQYF. CDR3 DNA sequence: TGTGCCAGCAGTGAAGGGACACTAATAGGGATCTACTACGAGCAGTACTTC.

This clone appeared once. The CDR3 DNA reads TGCAGCGTAGGACAGGGTCAAGACTATGGCTACACCTTC. Translation gives CSVGQGQDYGYTF. This chain uses TRBV29-1 with TRBJ1-2; TRBD1 aligns across 8 bases. The ends lost 6 bases at V and 3 bases at J; junction bases unmatched: 6. This CDR3 contains 13 residues. Per the germline V gene, CDR1 is SQVTM and CDR2 is ANQGSEA. The full variable domain, completed using reference TRBV29-1 and TRBJ1-2, is SAVISQKPSRDICQRGTSLTIQCQVDSQVTMMFWYRQQPGQSLTLIATANQGSEATYESGFVIDKFPISRPNLTFSTLTVSNMSPEDSSIYLCSVGQGQDYGYTFGSGTRLTVV.